This entry describes one TCR beta chain. Its specificity is not known. The data were produced by immunoSEQ multiplex PCR, yet TCRdb's version contains in-frame clones alone and is incomplete. The repertoire includes roughly 3,200 clones, around 83% of them detected once, and 16% sits in the top ten. These data originate in a study of chemoradiotherapy in HPV16-positive cancers. Whole-study results and caveats: Non-HPV-specific T cells did not expand in tumors during treatment, whereas candidate HPV-specific clones and E7-related motifs did.

This CDR3 is built from 16 residues. CDR1 SNHLY and CDR2 FYNNEI come from the germline V gene. V was pared by 3 bases and J by 0 bases, with 6 bases of the junction left unmatched. The V call is TRBV2, the J call TRBJ1-1; TRBD1 agrees at 8 bases. The sequenced sample was tumor tissue, obtained from a patient who underwent chemoradiotherapy. The source of this sequence is a human donor with HPV-associated anogenital cancer. The CDR3 here is CASSEDRAFLNTEAFF. In DNA, the CDR3 is TGTGCCAGCAGTGAGGACAGGGCCTTCTTGAACACTGAAGCTTTCTTT.